Listed below are T cell receptor beta chains from one sample, sequenced in a study of vaccination and CD4 T cells after COVID-19. These TCRs' antigens remain unknown. Each CDR3 protein is one row after TCRdb ran MiXCR on the PCR reads. Of 15,000 or so distinct CDR3 sequences in the sample, about 48% are singletons; the top ten hold roughly 13%. This specimen consisted of CD4+ T cells from blood, cultured in vitro, obtained about 7 months after SARS-CoV-2 vaccination. These receptors all stem from a human donor who had recovered from COVID-19. Both conserved end residues are part of each CDR3. A D gene is named only where the DNA matches it firmly. Clone size, where shown, is once, few, many, or a class for clones that have expanded.

J gene	clone size	D gene	V gene	CDR3 protein	CDR3 DNA
TRBJ2-3	.	TRBD2	TRBV7-3	CASSLYRGGDTDTQYF	TGTGCCAGCAGCTTATATCGGGGGGGGGACACAGATACGCAGTATTTT
TRBJ1-5	few	.	TRBV7-2	CASSLVSGGGNQPQHF	TGTGCCAGCAGCTTAGTTTCCGGTGGTGGCAATCAGCCCCAGCATTTT
TRBJ2-7	.	.	TRBV11-3	CASSLERGQEQYF	TGTGCCAGCAGCTTAGAACGAGGGCAGGAGCAGTACTTC
TRBJ2-7	.	TRBD2	TRBV19	CASSIRSGRAGSYEQYF	TGTGCCAGTAGTATACGTAGCGGGAGGGCCGGCTCCTACGAGCAGTACTTC
TRBJ2-5	few	TRBD2	TRBV24-1	CATSFAGEGETQYF	TGTGCCACCAGTTTCGCGGGAGAAGGAGAGACCCAGTACTTC
TRBJ1-2	medium-sized	TRBD1	TRBV20-1	CSARDRSNYGYTF	TGCAGTGCCCGGGACAGATCTAACTATGGCTACACCTTC
TRBJ2-3	few	TRBD2	TRBV20-1	CSASGLARRTDTQYF	TGCAGTGCTAGCGGACTAGCGCGCCGCACAGATACGCAGTATTTT
TRBJ2-1	.	TRBD2	TRBV7-3	CASSQTYGAGTQFF	TGTGCCAGCAGCCAAACCTACGGAGCGGGGACGCAGTTCTTC
TRBJ2-3	.	TRBD2	TRBV20-1	CSARAGLAGRDTQYF	TGCAGTGCTAGAGCAGGACTAGCGGGACGAGATACGCAGTATTTT
TRBJ1-2	.	.	TRBV11-3	CASSLVRDTDNYGYTF	TGTGCCAGCAGCTTAGTTCGGGACACTGATAACTATGGCTACACCTTC
TRBJ2-1	.	.	TRBV27	CASSLVPPMYRYNEQFF	TGTGCCAGCAGCTTAGTCCCCCCTATGTATCGTTACAATGAGCAGTTCTTC
TRBJ2-7	few	.	TRBV15	CATSRTYEQYF	TGTGCCACCAGCAGGACCTACGAGCAGTACTTC
TRBJ1-1	.	TRBD1	TRBV6-5	CASSFNRGGTEAFF	TGTGCCAGCAGTTTTAACAGGGGAGGCACTGAAGCTTTCTTT
TRBJ2-7	.	.	TRBV24-1	CATSDSRNYEQYF	TGTGCCACCAGTGATTCTCGGAACTACGAGCAGTACTTC
TRBJ1-5	.	.	TRBV20-1	CSARPWDSNQPQHF	TGCAGTGCTAGACCTTGGGACTCAAATCAGCCCCAGCATTTT
TRBJ2-3	few	.	TRBV10-3	CAIRQIWGADTQYF	TGTGCCATCAGGCAGATCTGGGGTGCGGATACGCAGTATTTT
TRBJ1-5	few	TRBD1	TRBV20-1	CSASQGTGWGLSNQPQHF	TGCAGTGCCTCACAAGGGACAGGATGGGGGCTTAGCAATCAGCCCCAGCATTTT
TRBJ2-7	.	TRBD1	TRBV7-6	CASSHSRGSYEQYF	TGTGCCAGCAGCCACTCCAGGGGGTCCTACGAGCAGTACTTC
TRBJ1-1	.	.	TRBV19	CASSIGATGRGTEAFF	TGTGCCAGTAGTATAGGGGCCACAGGGCGCGGCACTGAAGCTTTCTTT
TRBJ2-1	.	.	TRBV7-3	CASSTFGGDNEQFF	TGTGCCAGCAGCACCTTCGGGGGTGACAATGAGCAGTTCTTC
TRBJ2-5	.	TRBD1	TRBV5-8	CASSLTFSIVGTGLETQYF	TGTGCCAGCAGCTTGACTTTCTCCATTGTGGGGACAGGGTTAGAGACCCAGTACTTC
TRBJ1-2	.	.	TRBV6-1	CASSPGRTPNYGYTF	TGTGCCAGCAGTCCTGGACGGACCCCTAACTATGGCTACACCTTC
TRBJ2-5	.	.	TRBV9	CASTPTSWGETQYF	TGTGCCAGCACCCCGACTAGTTGGGGTGAGACCCAGTACTTC
TRBJ1-2	.	.	TRBV11-2	CASTTLANYGYTF	TGTGCCAGCACGACGTTAGCTAACTATGGCTACACCTTC
TRBJ2-7	few	TRBD1	TRBV6-1	CANPTGQHLYEQYF	TGTGCCAACCCCACGGGACAGCATCTCTACGAGCAGTACTTC
TRBJ2-7	.	.	TRBV7-9	CASSFPGTEQYF	TGTGCCAGCAGCTTCCCCGGGACCGAGCAGTACTTC
TRBJ2-1	.	.	TRBV7-2	CASSLLSTPNEQFF	TGTGCCAGCAGCTTATTAAGTACTCCCAATGAGCAGTTCTTC
TRBJ2-3	few	TRBD2	TRBV6-4	CASSAGLAPADTQYF	TGTGCCAGCAGTGCTGGACTAGCTCCGGCAGATACGCAGTATTTT
TRBJ2-3	.	TRBD2	TRBV7-6	CASSLAGTSERHTQYF	TGTGCCAGCAGCTTAGCCGGGACTAGCGAGAGACATACGCAGTATTTT
TRBJ1-6	few	TRBD1	TRBV7-2	CASSLATGASSPLHF	TGTGCCAGCAGCTTAGCGACAGGGGCTTCTTCACCCCTCCACTTT
TRBJ1-1	.	TRBD1	TRBV20-1	CSANRGGNTEAFF	TGCAGTGCTAACAGGGGAGGGAACACTGAAGCTTTCTTT
TRBJ1-1	.	.	TRBV7-2	CASSLSVFEEGYYTEAFF	TGTGCCAGCAGCTTATCTGTCTTCGAGGAGGGCTACTACACTGAAGCTTTCTTT
TRBJ2-7	.	.	TRBV7-9	CASSSIGYEQYF	TGTGCCAGCAGCTCCATAGGATACGAGCAGTACTTC
TRBJ2-2	once	.	TRBV7-2	CASSVDLTNTGELFF	TGTGCCAGCAGCGTCGACCTGACGAACACCGGGGAGCTGTTTTTT
TRBJ2-3	few	.	TRBV24-1	CATSESGFWTDTQYF	TGTGCCACCAGTGAGTCAGGGTTTTGGACAGATACGCAGTATTTT
TRBJ1-2	few	.	TRBV15	CATSRDPGEGYTF	TGTGCCACCAGCAGAGATCCAGGGGAGGGCTACACCTTC